Listed here is a single TCR beta chain. The antigen is not known. The junction shows a germline mismatch at one end, possibly a read error. TCRdb re-analysed the reads in MiXCR, keeping a single row per CDR3 protein. Of 450,000 to 550,000 distinct CDR3 sequences listed, approximately 46% are singletons. The data were obtained in a study of T cell repertoires in cytomegalovirus infection. Study at large: Well-studied HLA-B-restricted CMV epitopes were used in the study alongside recently identified HLA-C-restricted ones. Indicated by public TCR beta signatures were CMV infection and matching HLA type.

This CDR3 region has 15 residues. Germline loops: CDR1 SGHTA, CDR2 FQGNSA. Whole-study findings and limits: Cumulative public TCR beta family frequency identified CMV carriers with the relevant HLA. Ex vivo responses were dominated by HLA-C-restricted CMV-specific TCR beta clonotypes.

The TCR was taken from a human donor in good health (CMV status not recorded). Some clones in this sample may be carry-over from other donors' samples. The V call is TRBV7-2, the J call TRBJ2-3; 7 bases are a match to TRBD2. Sequencing was performed on cultured PBMCs, taken from culture after CMV antigen stimulation. The CDR3 nucleotides are TGTGCCAGCGTAGGGCGGGGACTAAGCACAGATATGCAGTATTTT. Translated, it gives CASVGRGLSTDMQYF.